This TCR beta chain derives from a study of OX40 agonist ivuxolimab in advanced cancers. Clones were sequenced by immunoSEQ multiplex PCR, and TCRdb holds only the in-frame ones, with some missing. Of about 100,000 clones detected, under 95% appear once; the ten largest clones hold approximately 0.58%. Trimming removed 0 bases from V and 0 bases from J, with 7 bases in between. CDR1 is SGHTS, CDR2 YDEGEE, per germline. The length of the CDR3 is 15 residues. Sample: CD4+ or CD8+ T cells sorted from blood, taken in a trial of the OX40 agonist ivuxolimab. The chain combines TRBV5-8 with TRBJ2-4; D gene uncertain. This sequence was found in an adult with an advanced solid tumor such as melanoma, head and neck, liver or kidney cancer. The CDR3 is CASSLEILAKNIQYF. The CDR3 DNA reads as TGTGCCAGCAGCTTGGAGATCCTAGCCAAAAACATTCAGTACTTC.